The 2 T cell receptor beta chains in this list originate from one sample, sequenced in a study of CD8+ T cells in alopecia areata. Following extraction, RNA underwent reverse transcription to cDNA, which served as the sequencing template. TCRdb's table, derived via immunoSEQ multiplex PCR, lists solely in-frame clones and lacks some. The top ten clones hold around 3.9% of a sample with approximately 210,000 clones, 64% of them seen once. Treatment described: oral pan-JAK inhibitor, 5-10 mg twice daily. The input for sequencing was CD4+ T cells sorted from blood, taken at week 4, from a patient treated with tofacitinib. Receptor source: a human donor with alopecia areata.

This chain connects TRBV19 to TRBJ2-1; either TRBD1 or TRBD2 may fit D (6 bases each). Germline CDR1 is LNHDA and CDR2 is SQIVND (reference sequence). V was shortened by 6 bases and J by 6 bases, with 21 bases between the two germline ends. The CDR3 loop spans 16 amino acids. The CDR3 loop reads CASSPPTGAFSNEQFF. CDR3 sequence (DNA): TGTGCCAGTAGCCCCCCGACGGGGGCCTTTTCCAATGAGCAGTTCTTC.

This rearrangement joins TRBV7-9 to TRBJ1-6, with 7 nucleotides matching TRBD1. CDR3 length: 16 amino acids. With 3 bases clipped from V and 10 bases from J, the junction kept 12 bases outside the gene matches. Germline V gives CDR1 SEHNR, CDR2 FQNEAQ (reference sequence). The CDR3 nucleotides read TGTGCCAGCAGCTTGGCCGAACAGGGGAGTCGATCACCCCTCCACTTT. Its translation is CASSLAEQGSRSPLHF.